The 8 T cell receptor beta chains below come from one sample, sequenced in a study of graft-versus-host responses after intestinal transplantation. Using immunoSEQ multiplex PCR, the repertoire was profiled, and TCRdb retains in-frame clones only, with some absent. The table shows some 64,000 clones, with roughly 90% occurring only once. These receptors' targets are unknown. Sequences were derived from unstimulated CD8+ T cells sorted from spleen or lymph node cells, sampled before transplant. These receptors were collected from a human donor who was the organ donor for an intestinal transplant.

The chain joins TRBV15 to TRBJ2-1, with 14 bases aligning to TRBD2. Germline trimming cut 0 bases from V and 0 bases from J; bases unmatched to any gene: 7. The germline gives CDR1 LNHNV, CDR2 YYDKDF (reference sequence). The CDR3 extends over 20 amino acids. The chain's CDR3 is CATSRDRTSGRSSSYNEQFF. CDR3 coding DNA: TGTGCCACCAGCAGAGATAGGACTAGCGGGAGGTCGAGCTCCTACAATGAGCAGTTCTTC.

The V gene is TRBV5-4, the J gene TRBJ2-1; no clear D gene. V lost 4 bases and J lost 3, with 17 bases in between. The CDR3 runs to 16 residues. From germline, CDR1 is SGHNT and CDR2 YYREEE (reference sequence). CDR3 amino acids: CASSLRLIASYNEQFF. CDR3 nucleotide sequence: TGTGCCAGCAGCCTGCGTCTAATAGCTAGCTACAATGAGCAGTTCTTC.

CDR3 DNA: TGTGCCAGCAGTTCCATGGACAGGGCAGGGGGGCCCCAGCATTTT. Protein sequence: CASSSMDRAGGPQHF. The J gene is TRBJ1-5, the V gene TRBV27; 8 bases fit TRBD1. The CDR3 totals 15 residues. V trimming: 4 bases; J trimming: 9 bases; junction bases outside the gene matches: 11. Looked up from germline, CDR1 is MNHEY and CDR2 is SMNVEV (reference sequence).

The chain combines TRBV7-3 with TRBJ1-1; 8 nucleotides align to TRBD1. The germline V gene encodes CDR1 SGHTA and CDR2 FQGTGA. CDR3 length: 15 residues. V lost 1 base and J lost 7; bases outside the gene matches: 8. CDR3 loop: CASSLNTGGYDEAFF. DNA of the CDR3: TGTGCCAGCAGCTTAAATACAGGGGGTTATGATGAAGCTTTCTTT.

The rearrangement joins TRBV19 to TRBJ2-3; TRBD2 matches 7 bases. V was clipped by 3 bases and J by 2 bases; unmatched bases: 5. The CDR3 runs to 15 residues. Germline V gene data show CDR1 as LNHDA and CDR2 as SQIVND (reference sequence). CDR3 amino acids: CASSMVREITDTQYF. The DNA for the CDR3 is TGTGCCAGTAGTATGGTGCGGGAGATCACAGATACGCAGTATTTT.

The chain has TRBV28 and TRBJ1-5, with TRBD1 identical over 8 bases. The CDR3 totals 20 residues. V was pared by 4 bases and J by 0 bases, with 17 bases of the junction left unmatched. Per the germline V gene, CDR1 is MDHEN and CDR2 is SYDVKM. The CDR3 is CASSSPPAGTGDDSNQPQHF. The CDR3 nucleotides read TGTGCCAGCAGTTCCCCGCCCGCCGGGACAGGAGACGATAGCAATCAGCCCCAGCATTTT.

The chain employs TRBV11-2 and TRBJ2-1, with unresolved D. This CDR3 has 12 residues. Trimming removed 5 bases at V and 1 base at J, with 3 bases between. Per germline, CDR1 SGHAT and CDR2 FQNNGV. As DNA, the CDR3 is TGTGCCAGCAGCCCGTCCTACAATGAGCAGTTCTTC. It yields the protein CASSPSYNEQFF.

The chain employs TRBV6-5 and TRBJ1-5, with a possible D match to TRBD1 (6 bases). CDR1 and CDR2 (germline): MNHEY, SVGAGI. CDR3 length: 13 amino acids. V lost 4 bases to trimming and J lost 7 bases, with 11 bases between them. This CDR3 reads CASSWGRGQPQHF. For the CDR3, the DNA is TGTGCCAGCAGTTGGGGCAGGGGACAGCCCCAGCATTTT.